These 15 T cell receptor beta chains came from one sample sequenced in a study of cytomegalovirus exposure and HLA in healthy donors. Primers for the PCR totalled 60 Vbeta and 13 Jbeta. Method: immunoSEQ multiplex PCR; TCRdb's copy keeps in-frame clones and lacks some. The data hold fewer than 250,000 clones, with more than 65% observed a single time. The specimen was PBMCs. All receptors derive from a man aged 18 to 35 in good health and CMV-seronegative.

This clone was recorded once. As DNA, the CDR3 is TGTGCCAGCAGTTTCCCCACTACTAGCGGGGATACCTACAATGAGCAGTTCTTC. Its protein is CASSFPTTSGDTYNEQFF. The chain has TRBV28 and TRBJ2-1; 10 nucleotides match TRBD2. CDR3 length: 18 amino acids. V lost 3 bases to trimming and J lost 2 bases; unmatched junction nucleotides: 10. The germline gives CDR1 MDHEN, CDR2 SYDVKM.

The chain links TRBV19 to TRBJ1-1; 9 positions agree with TRBD1. Unmatched junction bases numbered 10, after V lost 1 base and J lost 1 base. CDR3 length equals 18 residues. CDR1 and CDR2 from the germline V gene are LNHDA and SQIVND (reference sequence). The CDR3 nucleotides read TGTGCCAGTAGTATAGTTCCCCCGGGACAGGGTTCGAACACTGAAGCTTTCTTT. It translates to CASSIVPPGQGSNTEAFF.

J is TRBJ2-1 and V is TRBV10-1, with D possibly being TRBD2 (6 bases). The CDR3 is made up of 16 amino acids. Germline-derived CDR1 and CDR2 are WNHNN and SYGVQD (reference sequence). V lost 3 bases, J lost 7 bases, and 19 bases lay in between. The CDR3 sequence is CASSDAASGGRNEQFF. The CDR3 bases are TGCGCCAGCAGTGACGCAGCGAGCGGAGGGAGAAATGAGCAGTTCTTC.

The chain recombines TRBV5-4 with TRBJ2-3; D gene unclear. With 3 bases removed from V and 0 bases from J, the gap between germline ends came to 5 bases. Germline V gene data show CDR1 as SGHNT and CDR2 as YYREEE (reference sequence). There are 13 residues in the CDR3. The CDR3 DNA follows: TGTGCCAGCAGCTCCCCTAGCACAGATACGCAGTATTTT. Its protein is CASSSPSTDTQYF.

The chain is built from TRBV28 and TRBJ2-5; D is unclear. The DNA end favors TRBJ2-7, so the J call may be wrong. The germline CDR1 and CDR2 sequences are MDHEN and SYDVKM. The CDR3 is 13 residues long. The CDR3 sequence is CASSSQDTYEQYF. In nucleotides, the CDR3 is TGTGCCAGCAGTTCCCAAGATACCTACGAGCAGTACTTC.

This clone was found once. V and J are TRBV10-3 and TRBJ2-3, with 9 bases matching TRBD2. This CDR3 comprises 16 residues. V lost 8 bases to trimming and J lost 4 bases; unmatched junction nucleotides: 13. The germline V gene encodes CDR1 ENHRY and CDR2 SYGVKD. The CDR3 is CAIGETLAGVADTQYF. CDR3 DNA sequence: TGTGCCATCGGCGAGACCTTAGCGGGAGTCGCAGATACGCAGTATTTT.

The genes are TRBV11-3 and TRBJ2-1; no clear D gene. The V and J ends lost 0 bases and 4 bases respectively, with 7 bases between them. CDR1 SGHNT and CDR2 YENEEA come from the germline V gene. The CDR3 runs to 14 residues. Here the CDR3 reads CASSLDLLYNEQFF. The DNA for the CDR3 is TGTGCCAGCAGCTTAGATCTCCTGTACAATGAGCAGTTCTTC.

The chain links TRBV11-2 to TRBJ2-7, with 7 bases aligning to TRBD2. Germline CDR1 SGHAT, CDR2 FQNNGV. V gave up 7 bases and J gave up 5 bases; unmatched junction bases: 11. The CDR3 totals 14 residues. CDR3 amino acids: CASTVGGSADEQYF. CDR3 in DNA: TGTGCCAGCACTGTTGGCGGGAGCGCGGACGAGCAGTACTTC.

About this clone: A read error may account for a junction end that differs from germline. The V gene is TRBV29-1, the J gene TRBJ1-2; D unresolved. Germline V gives CDR1 SQVTM, CDR2 ANQGSEA. The CDR3 totals 10 residues. The CDR3 DNA is TGCAGCGTCGAAGCGGGGGGCTACACCTTC. Protein: CSVEAGGYTF. Complete variable domain (other parts from reference TRBV29-1 and TRBJ1-2): SAVISQKPSRDICQRGTSLTIQCQVDSQVTMMFWYRQQPGQSLTLIATANQGSEATYESGFVIDKFPISRPNLTFSTLTVSNMSPEDSSIYLCSVEAGGYTFGSGTRLTVV.

The chain carries TRBV5-4 and TRBJ2-7, with D possibly TRBD2 on 5 matching bases. The CDR3 has 15 residues. Germline CDR1 reads SGHNT; CDR2 reads YYREEE (reference sequence). The V end lost 5 bases, the J end lost 2 bases, and 17 bases lay between the germline ends. The CDR3 bases are TGTGCCAGCAGTTTCCCGAGGAGCGGAGCCTACGAGCAGTACTTC. Translated, it gives CASSFPRSGAYEQYF.

CDR3 loop: CAWKEDYGYTF. CDR3 in DNA: TGTGCCTGGAAGGAGGACTATGGCTACACCTTC. The gene calls are TRBV30 and TRBJ1-2, with D unresolved. Germline V gives CDR1 GTSNPN, CDR2 SVGIG (reference sequence). V was clipped by 4 bases and J by 3 bases, with 6 bases between them. This CDR3 is 11 amino acids long.

V is TRBV6-1 and J is TRBJ2-5; possible D gene TRBD2, 5 bases. The germline gives CDR1 MNHNS, CDR2 SASEGT. Trimming took 4 bases from V and 6 from J, leaving 15 bases between them. The CDR3 length is 14 residues. CDR3 DNA: TGTGCCAGCAGTGGGGGAGCCCTAAGGAAGACCCAGTACTTC. Translated: CASSGGALRKTQYF.

The chain carries TRBV19 and TRBJ1-5; D is unresolved. This CDR3 is 15 amino acids long. The germline gives CDR1 LNHDA, CDR2 SQIVND (reference sequence). V lost 7 bases, J lost 4 bases, and 17 bases lay in between. The CDR3 DNA follows: TGTGCCAGTAAAATTGGCGGTACGGAGAATCAGCCCCAGCATTTT. The encoded protein is CASKIGGTENQPQHF.

The table lists this clone with a count of one. The V and J genes are TRBV4-2 and TRBJ1-1; a weak D match, TRBD1 (5 bases). V lost 1 base and J lost 6, with 12 bases in between. Germline V gene sequence: CDR1 LGHNA, CDR2 YNFKEQ. The CDR3 consists of 14 residues. CDR3 sequence (DNA): TGTGCCAGCAGCCAAGGCCAGGGTGGAGCTGAAGCTTTCTTT. Protein: CASSQGQGGAEAFF.

The V gene is TRBV27, the J gene TRBJ1-5, with D unresolved. Looked up from germline, CDR1 is MNHEY and CDR2 is SMNVEV (reference sequence). This CDR3 is built from 14 residues. The V and J ends lost 3 bases and 0 bases respectively, with 6 bases between them. CDR3 amino acids: CASSLRDSNQPQHF. The CDR3 DNA is TGTGCCAGCAGTTTGCGGGATAGCAATCAGCCCCAGCATTTT.